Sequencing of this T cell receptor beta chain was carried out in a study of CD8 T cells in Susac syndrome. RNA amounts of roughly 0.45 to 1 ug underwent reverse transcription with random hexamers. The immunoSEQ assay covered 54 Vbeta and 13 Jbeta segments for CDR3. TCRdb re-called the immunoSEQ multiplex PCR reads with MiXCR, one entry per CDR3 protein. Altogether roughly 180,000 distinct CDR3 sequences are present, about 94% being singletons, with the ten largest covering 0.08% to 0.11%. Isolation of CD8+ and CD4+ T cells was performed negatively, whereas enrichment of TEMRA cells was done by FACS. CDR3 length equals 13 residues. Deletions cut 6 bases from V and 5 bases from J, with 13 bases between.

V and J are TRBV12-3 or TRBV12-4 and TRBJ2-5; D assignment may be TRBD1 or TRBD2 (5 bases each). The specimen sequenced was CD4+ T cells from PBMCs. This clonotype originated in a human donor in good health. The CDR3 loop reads CASSSGTKETQYF. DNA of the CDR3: TGTGCCAGCAGCTCAGGGACGAAGGAGACCCAGTACTTC.